The 22 T cell receptor beta chains below were found in one sample sequenced in a study of beta chain features in type 1 diabetes. Study results and limitations: All four CD4+ subsets from Type 1 diabetes patients carried moderately but significantly shorter TCRB CDR3s.

Reverse transcribing all isolated RNA meant expressed TCRB transcripts were sequenced. The protocol was immunoSEQ multiplex PCR, while the TCRdb copy is restricted to in-frame clones and leaves out a portion. The table includes around 150,000 clones, approximately 9.1% detected once. Antigens for these TCRs are unknown. The sample comprised central memory CD4+ T cells from blood. Every receptor here comes from a woman between 25 and 40 years old with type 1 diabetes.

The chain couples TRBV7-8 to TRBJ1-1; possibly TRBD1 for D (6 bases). CDR3 length equals 17 residues. V lost 0 bases and J 4 bases, leaving 18 bases between the germline ends. The germline CDR1 and CDR2 sequences are SGHVS and FQNEAQ. In nucleotides, the CDR3 is TGTGCCAGCAGCTTAGCGCGTCAACGACGAGGGGGCACTGAAGCTTTCTTT. Protein sequence: CASSLARQRRGGTEAFF.

This rearrangement joins TRBV9 to TRBJ1-2; D is possibly TRBD1 (5 bases). Looked up from germline, CDR1 is SGDLS and CDR2 is YYNGEE. The CDR3 covers 12 residues. Trimming removed 0 bases at V and 6 bases at J, with 6 bases between. The CDR3: CASSVGGNGYTF. CDR3 nucleotide sequence: TGTGCCAGCAGCGTAGGGGGCAATGGCTACACCTTC. Using reference TRBV9 and TRBJ1-2 for the parts outside the CDR3, the full variable domain is DSGVTQTPKHLITATGQRVTLRCSPRSGDLSVYWYQQSLDQGLQFLIQYYNGEERAKGNILERFSAQQFPDLHSELNLSSLELGDSALYFCASSVGGNGYTFGSGTRLTVV.

The chain employs TRBV9 and TRBJ1-2; a weak D match, TRBD1 (5 bases). The V and J ends lost 4 bases and 10 bases respectively, with 20 bases between them. CDR3 length: 14 amino acids. Germline V lookup: CDR1 SGDLS, CDR2 YYNGEE. In nucleotides, the CDR3 is TGTGCCAGCAGCCCAAGGGGCCAGGAGTCTCACTACACCTTC. This codes for CASSPRGQESHYTF.

The V and J genes are TRBV30 and TRBJ1-2; 7 nucleotides align to TRBD1. This CDR3 spans 15 amino acids. V lost 2 bases and J lost 2; bases outside the gene matches: 8. The germline V gene encodes CDR1 GTSNPN and CDR2 SVGIG (reference sequence). This chain's CDR3 is CAWSSPPTGNYGYTF. The DNA for the CDR3 is TGTGCCTGGAGTTCTCCCCCGACAGGGAACTATGGCTACACCTTC.

The V gene is TRBV11-2, the J gene TRBJ1-2; D gene uncertain. Germline V lookup: CDR1 SGHAT, CDR2 FQNNGV. V lost 7 bases and J lost 4, with 10 bases in between. The CDR3 has 12 residues. This CDR3 is CASTKEGYGYTF. The CDR3 bases are TGTGCCAGCACCAAAGAGGGCTATGGCTACACCTTC.

The V call is TRBV28, the J call TRBJ2-5, with TRBD2 matching 11 bases. Germline lookup yields CDR1 MDHEN and CDR2 SYDVKM. V lost 7 bases and J lost 2; bases outside the gene matches: 9. The CDR3 has 16 residues. In DNA form, the CDR3 reads TGTGCCAGCAACGCTCAACTAGCGGGAGCTCAAGAGACCCAGTACTTC. Its protein product is CASNAQLAGAQETQYF.

Notes on this clone: Different DNA sequences within this sample yield the same CDR3. This rearrangement joins TRBV14 to TRBJ2-7, with a tentative D call TRBD1 (7 bases). From germline, CDR1 is SGHDN and CDR2 FVKESK. Trimming took 4 bases from V and 2 from J, leaving 12 bases between them. This CDR3 is 14 amino acids long. The CDR3 DNA reads TGTGCCAGCAGCCGACAGGGAGGCCCCTACGAGCAGTACTTC. Its protein product is CASSRQGGPYEQYF.

This clone was seen only a few times. The gene calls are TRBV7-9 and TRBJ2-1; D ambiguous. CDR1 and CDR2 from the germline V gene are SEHNR and FQNEAQ (reference sequence). Trimming removed 5 bases at V and 2 bases at J, with 7 bases between. This CDR3 contains 13 residues. The CDR3 sequence is CASSPSPYNEQFF. The CDR3 nucleotides read TGTGCCAGCAGCCCCTCCCCCTACAATGAGCAGTTCTTC.

The chain couples TRBV7-9 to TRBJ2-7; the match to TRBD2 covers 10 bases. This CDR3 contains 14 residues. CDR1 SEHNR and CDR2 FQNEAQ come from the germline V gene (reference sequence). The V segment lost 4 bases and the J segment 5 bases; nucleotides outside the gene matches: 5. The CDR3 nucleotides are TGTGCCAGCAGCTCTAGCGGGAGTTTGCACGAGCAGTACTTC. Its translation is CASSSSGSLHEQYF. Drawing the rest from reference TRBV7-9 and TRBJ2-7, the complete variable domain is DTGVSQNPRHKITKRGQNVTFRCDPISEHNRLYWYRQTLGQGPEFLTYFQNEAQLEKSRLLSDRFSAERPKGSFSTLEIQRTEQGDSAMYLCASSSSGSLHEQYFGPGTRLTVT.

The chain combines TRBV4-2 with TRBJ1-5; D call uncertain. The CDR3 covers 17 residues. Trimming took 0 bases from V and 0 from J, leaving 12 bases between them. Germline CDR1 is LGHNA and CDR2 is YNFKEQ. CDR3: CASSQDSPGLSNQPQHF. In nucleotides, the CDR3 is TGTGCCAGCAGCCAAGATTCGCCAGGACTTAGCAATCAGCCCCAGCATTTT.

This chain uses TRBV11-2 with TRBJ2-7; D not certain. With 4 bases removed from V and 4 bases from J, the gap between germline ends came to 11 bases. The CDR3 runs 13 residues. Germline lookup yields CDR1 SGHAT and CDR2 FQNNGV. CDR3 DNA sequence: TGTGCCAGCAGCTCGCAAGGAGCGTACGAGCAGTACTTC. This translates into CASSSQGAYEQYF.

There are a few counts of this clone. The chain uses TRBV29-1 and TRBJ2-1; TRBD2 matches at 7 bases. Germline assignment: CDR1 SQVTM and CDR2 ANQGSEA. V shed 6 bases and J 5 bases; nucleotides not matched to a gene: 10. The CDR3 consists of 14 residues. CDR3: CSVRTRGAHNEQFF. The CDR3 nucleotides read TGCAGCGTCCGGACTAGAGGGGCCCACAATGAGCAGTTCTTC.

The chain is built from TRBV18 and TRBJ1-1; TRBD1 aligns across 7 bases. Germline V gene lookup returns CDR1 KGHSH and CDR2 LQKENI. CDR3 length equals 15 residues. Trimming took 4 bases from V and 6 from J; bases not matched to a gene: 11. CDR3 loop: CASSRHRGVSAEAFF. The CDR3 region has the DNA TGTGCCAGCTCACGACACAGGGGAGTGAGCGCTGAAGCTTTCTTT.

The chain joins TRBV4-1 to TRBJ2-1; D might be TRBD2 (6 bases). Germline V lookup: CDR1 MGHRA, CDR2 YSYEKL. V was clipped by 1 base and J by 5 bases, with 15 bases between them. There are 16 residues in the CDR3. The CDR3 DNA reads TGCGCCAGCAGCCAAGTAGCGACTAGGGTGGACAATGAGCAGTTCTTC. The encoded protein is CASSQVATRVDNEQFF.

This rearrangement joins TRBV4-2 to TRBJ2-7, with TRBD2 matching 9 bases. The CDR3 sequence is 19 residues long. Germline V gene sequence: CDR1 LGHNA, CDR2 YNFKEQ. V lost 4 bases to trimming and J lost 6 bases; unmatched junction nucleotides: 22. CDR3 sequence reads: CASSPLGRGQGREGPEQYF. The CDR3 region has the DNA TGTGCCAGCAGCCCCCTGGGTAGGGGGCAAGGGCGGGAGGGCCCCGAGCAGTACTTC.

The rearrangement links TRBV6-1 to TRBJ2-1; 11 nucleotides match TRBD2. Germline CDR1 MNHNS, CDR2 SASEGT. Germline trimming cut 9 bases from V and 4 bases from J; bases unmatched to any gene: 8. This CDR3 spans 15 amino acids. The CDR3 is CASLVAGGNYNEQFF. CDR3 nucleotide sequence: TGTGCCAGTTTGGTAGCGGGAGGGAATTACAATGAGCAGTTCTTC.

This clone showed up just a few times. The junction departs from the called germline gene at one end, perhaps through a read error. The rearrangement uses TRBV7-9 and TRBJ2-5; 8 nucleotides match TRBD1. Germline V CDR1 and CDR2: SEHNR, FQNEAQ (reference sequence). There are 18 residues in the CDR3. The CDR3 sequence is CASSRSGTGGLYFVTQYF. In DNA form, the CDR3 reads TGCGCCAGCAGCCGCTCAGGGACAGGAGGGCTCTATTTCGTGACCCAGTACTTC.

This clone was seen a handful of times. The J gene is TRBJ2-3, the V gene TRBV6-1; TRBD2 might be the D (6 bases). This CDR3 contains 16 residues. Germline CDR1 reads MNHNS; CDR2 reads SASEGT. V lost 0 bases, J lost 4 bases, and 14 bases lay in between. The CDR3, as DNA: TGTGCCAGCAGTGAAGCGGCTCCCATAGCGGCAGATACGCAGTATTTT. This codes for CASSEAAPIAADTQYF.

This clone turned up a few times. The chain combines TRBV7-3 with TRBJ1-1; perhaps TRBD1 as D (5 bases). With 1 base removed from V and 8 bases from J, the gap between germline ends came to 11 bases. CDR1 and CDR2 from the germline V gene are SGHTA and FQGTGA. The CDR3 runs to 13 residues. The CDR3 reads CASSLSEGLEAFF. The CDR3 DNA follows: TGTGCCAGCAGCTTAAGCGAGGGACTGGAAGCTTTCTTT.

This clone was seen a few times. The chain is built from TRBV5-4 and TRBJ2-5, with a tentative D call TRBD1 (6 bases). V lost 5 bases to trimming and J lost 1 base, with 9 bases between them. This CDR3 spans 13 amino acids. Germline V gene data show CDR1 as SGHNT and CDR2 as YYREEE (reference sequence). Here the CDR3 DNA reads TGTGCCAGCAGTCGGGACACCCAAGAGACCCAGTACTTC. It translates to CASSRDTQETQYF.

There are a few counts of this clone. The J gene is TRBJ2-1, the V gene TRBV19; no clear D. The V and J ends lost 3 bases and 6 bases respectively, with 9 bases between them. From germline, CDR1 is LNHDA and CDR2 SQIVND (reference sequence). This CDR3 is 13 amino acids long. The CDR3 nucleotides read TGTGCCAGTAGTATCTCTTCTCCCAATGAGCAGTTCTTC. Protein: CASSISSPNEQFF.

This clone was found a few times. The rearrangement uses TRBV21-1 and TRBJ1-1. TRBV21-1 is designated a pseudogene. The CDR3 spans 14 residues. CDR3 sequence reads: CASSARVMNTEAFF. The DNA for the CDR3 is TGTGCCAGCAGCGCGAGGGTGATGAACACTGAAGCTTTCTTT.